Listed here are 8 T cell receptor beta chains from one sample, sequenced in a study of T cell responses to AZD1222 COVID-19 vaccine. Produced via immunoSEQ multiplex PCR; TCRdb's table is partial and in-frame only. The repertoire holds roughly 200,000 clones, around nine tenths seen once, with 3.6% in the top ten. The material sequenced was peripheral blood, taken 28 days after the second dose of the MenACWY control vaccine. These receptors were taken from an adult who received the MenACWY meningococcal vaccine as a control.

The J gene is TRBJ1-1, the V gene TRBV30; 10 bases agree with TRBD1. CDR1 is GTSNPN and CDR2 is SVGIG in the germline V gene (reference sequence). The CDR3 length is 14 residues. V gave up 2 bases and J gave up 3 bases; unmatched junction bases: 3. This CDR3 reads CAWSIGTGDTEAFF. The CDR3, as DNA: TGTGCCTGGAGTATCGGGACAGGGGACACTGAAGCTTTCTTT.

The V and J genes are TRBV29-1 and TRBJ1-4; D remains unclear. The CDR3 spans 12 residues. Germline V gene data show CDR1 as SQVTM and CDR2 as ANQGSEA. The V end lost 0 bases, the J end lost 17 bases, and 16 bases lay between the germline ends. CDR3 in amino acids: CSVEDRDRSLFF. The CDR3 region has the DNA TGCAGCGTTGAAGATCGTGACCGGAGCCTATTTTTT.

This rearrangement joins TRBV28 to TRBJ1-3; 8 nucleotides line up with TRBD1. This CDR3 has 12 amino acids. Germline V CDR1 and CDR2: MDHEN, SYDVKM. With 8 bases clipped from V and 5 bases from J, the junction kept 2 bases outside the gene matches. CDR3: CASWDRRNTIYF. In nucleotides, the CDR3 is TGTGCCAGCTGGGACAGGCGAAACACCATATATTTT.

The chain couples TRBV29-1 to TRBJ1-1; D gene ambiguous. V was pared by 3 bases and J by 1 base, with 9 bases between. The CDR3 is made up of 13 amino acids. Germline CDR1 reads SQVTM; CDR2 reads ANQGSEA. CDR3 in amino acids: CSVDWERNTEAFF. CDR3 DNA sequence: TGCAGCGTTGATTGGGAGAGGAACACTGAAGCTTTCTTT.

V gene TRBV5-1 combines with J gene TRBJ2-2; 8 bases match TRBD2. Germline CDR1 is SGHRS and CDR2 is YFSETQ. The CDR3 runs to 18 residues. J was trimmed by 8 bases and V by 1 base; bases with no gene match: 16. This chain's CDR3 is CASSLREGIEAGAGELFF. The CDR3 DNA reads TGCGCCAGCAGCTTGAGAGAGGGGATAGAAGCGGGAGCAGGGGAGCTGTTTTTT.

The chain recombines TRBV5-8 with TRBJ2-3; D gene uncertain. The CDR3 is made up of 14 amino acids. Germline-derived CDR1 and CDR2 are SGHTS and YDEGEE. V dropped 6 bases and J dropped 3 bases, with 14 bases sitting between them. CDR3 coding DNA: TGTGCCAGCACCCCAGGAATACGAACAGATACGCAGTATTTT. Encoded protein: CASTPGIRTDTQYF.

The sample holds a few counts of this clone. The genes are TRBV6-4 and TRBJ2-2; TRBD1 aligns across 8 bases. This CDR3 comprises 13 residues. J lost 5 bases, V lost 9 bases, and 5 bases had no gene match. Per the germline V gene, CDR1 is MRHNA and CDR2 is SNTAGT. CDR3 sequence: CASKTGETGELFF. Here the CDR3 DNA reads TGTGCCAGTAAGACAGGGGAGACCGGGGAGCTGTTTTTT.

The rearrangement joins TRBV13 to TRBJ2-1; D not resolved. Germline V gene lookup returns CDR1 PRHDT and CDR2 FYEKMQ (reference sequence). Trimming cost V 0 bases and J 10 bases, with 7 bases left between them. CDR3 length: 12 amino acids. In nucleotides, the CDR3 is TGTGCCAGCAGCTTAGGACTATACGAGCAGTTCTTC. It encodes CASSLGLYEQFF.